Included here is one T cell receptor beta chain sequence, with context. The sample comes from a study of OX40 agonist ivuxolimab in advanced cancers. Sequencing was performed with immunoSEQ multiplex PCR; in TCRdb, only in-frame clones are kept and a portion is missing. The profile shows about 40,000 clones, roughly 88% of them singletons. The V end lost 0 bases, the J end lost 4 bases, and 16 bases lay between the germline ends. The germline V gene has CDR1 MDHEN and CDR2 SYDVKM. CDR3 length: 17 residues. The chain employs TRBV28 and TRBJ1-3; perhaps TRBD1 as D (5 bases). This receptor was obtained from an adult with an advanced solid tumor such as melanoma, head and neck, liver or kidney cancer. Sequenced here: CD4+ or CD8+ T cells sorted from blood, sampled in a trial of the OX40 agonist ivuxolimab. The CDR3 region has the DNA TGTGCCAGCAGTTTATGGGTTGGCGGGGACGGAGGAAACACCATATATTTT. Its protein is CASSLWVGGDGGNTIYF.